This T cell receptor (beta chain) appears in the sequencing data of a study of blood T cell repertoires in COVID-19. From germline, CDR1 is SGHRS and CDR2 YFSETQ. This CDR3 is built from 18 residues. J gave up 9 bases and V 4 bases, and 15 bases lay outside the gene matches. Assay: immunoSEQ multiplex PCR; the TCRdb copy retains only in-frame clones and omits some. This table has roughly 86,000 clones, around 81% appearing once. The chain is built from TRBV5-1 and TRBJ1-6, with 11 bases that match TRBD1. What was sequenced was peripheral blood. The source is a man aged 50-60 years who had recovered from COVID-19. CDR3 region: CASSPAGTGGGLFSPLHF. The CDR3 region has the DNA TGCGCCAGCAGCCCAGCCGGGACAGGGGGTGGATTGTTTTCACCCCTCCACTTT.